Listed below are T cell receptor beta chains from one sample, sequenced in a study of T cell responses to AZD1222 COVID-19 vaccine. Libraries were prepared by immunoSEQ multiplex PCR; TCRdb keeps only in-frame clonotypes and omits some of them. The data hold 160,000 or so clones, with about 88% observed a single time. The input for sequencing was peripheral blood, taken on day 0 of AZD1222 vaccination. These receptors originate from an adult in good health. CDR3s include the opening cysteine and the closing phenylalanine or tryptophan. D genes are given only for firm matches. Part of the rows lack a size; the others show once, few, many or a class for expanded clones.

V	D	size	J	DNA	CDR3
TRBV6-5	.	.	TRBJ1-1	TGTGCCAGCTCCGAGGTGCGGAACACTGAAGCTTTCTTT	CASSEVRNTEAFF
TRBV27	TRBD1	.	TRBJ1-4	TGTGCCAGCAGTTTTCTTGGGACAGATGAAAAACTGTTTTTT	CASSFLGTDEKLFF
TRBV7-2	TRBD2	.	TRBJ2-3	TGTGCCAGCAGCCCGACTAGCGGGAGGAATACGCAGTATTTT	CASSPTSGRNTQYF
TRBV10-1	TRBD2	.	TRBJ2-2	TGCGCCAGCAGTGCGGGACTAGCGGGCACCGGGGAGCTGTTTTTT	CASSAGLAGTGELFF
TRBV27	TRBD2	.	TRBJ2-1	TGTGCCAGCAGTTTAGTGACTAGCGGGAGTACTGAGCAGTTCTTC	CASSLVTSGSTEQFF
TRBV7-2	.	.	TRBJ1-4	TGTGCCAGCAGCTTAGCTAAGGGAACTAATGAAAAACTGTTTTTT	CASSLAKGTNEKLFF
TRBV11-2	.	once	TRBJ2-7	TGTGCCAGCAGCTTAGCTTCGGGACAAGCCTACGAGCAGTACTTC	CASSLASGQAYEQYF
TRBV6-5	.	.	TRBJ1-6	TGTGCCAGCAGCCCCCAACCCTATAATTCACCCCTCCACTTT	CASSPQPYNSPLHF
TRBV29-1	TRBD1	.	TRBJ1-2	TGCAGCACCTCAGTCCGGACAGGCCATGGCTACACCTTC	CSTSVRTGHGYTF
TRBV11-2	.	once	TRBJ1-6	TGTGCCAGCAGCTTTCTGAGCTCCTATAATTCACCCCTCCACTTT	CASSFLSSYNSPLHF
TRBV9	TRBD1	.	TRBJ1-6	TGTGCCAGCAGCGAGGGACAGGGAGGTTCACCCCTCCACTTT	CASSEGQGGSPLHF
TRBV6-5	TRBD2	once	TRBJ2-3	TGTGCCAGCAGTTACAGGGAGGGAGATACGCAGTATTTT	CASSYREGDTQYF
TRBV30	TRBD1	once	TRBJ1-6	TGTGCCTGGAGTGGACAGGGTAATTCACCCCTCCACTTT	CAWSGQGNSPLHF
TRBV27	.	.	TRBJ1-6	TGTGCCAGCGCGGTTGGGGATGGATTCAATTCACCCCTCCACTTT	CASAVGDGFNSPLHF
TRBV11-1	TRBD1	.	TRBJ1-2	TGTGCCAGCAGCAGATCAGGGGGCGGTGGCTATGGCTACACCTTC	CASSRSGGGGYGYTF
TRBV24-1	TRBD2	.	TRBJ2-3	TGTGCCACCAGTGATGACACGGGTAGCGGGAGCTTCACAGATACGCAGTATTTT	CATSDDTGSGSFTDTQYF
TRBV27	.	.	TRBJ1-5	TGTGCCAGCAAGGGGGAACAGGGTAATAGCAATCAGCCCCAGCATTTT	CASKGEQGNSNQPQHF
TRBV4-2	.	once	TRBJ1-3	TGTGCCAGCAGCCAAGACAGGTTCTCTGGAAACACCATATATTTT	CASSQDRFSGNTIYF
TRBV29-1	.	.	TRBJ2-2	TGCAGCGTTGAAAGTACCGGGGAGCTGTTTTTT	CSVESTGELFF
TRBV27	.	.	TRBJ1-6	TGTGCCAGCAGACGGAACACCGGGGGAAATTCACCCCTCCACTTT	CASRRNTGGNSPLHF
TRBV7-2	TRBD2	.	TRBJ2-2	TGTGCCAGCAGCTTAGGGGGAGGGTGGTCCGGGGAGCTGTTTTTT	CASSLGGGWSGELFF
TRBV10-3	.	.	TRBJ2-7	TGTGCCACCACCTATGCACTCTCCTACGAGCAGTACTTC	CATTYALSYEQYF
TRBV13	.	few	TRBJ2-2	TGTGCCAGCAGCTTCAGCACCGGGGAGCTGTTTTTT	CASSFSTGELFF
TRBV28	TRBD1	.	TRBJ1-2	TGTGCCAGCAGCACAGGGGTCTTGGGCTACACCTTC	CASSTGVLGYTF